This T cell receptor beta chain comes out of a study of shared clonotypes between healthy human individuals. CDR1 is MNHNS and CDR2 is SASEGT in the germline V gene. The CDR3 sequence is 15 residues long. V lost 0 bases and J lost 0, with 8 bases in between. Study-level findings and limits: Shared across a few donors were roughly 4.8% of the naive CD4 clonotypes. Naive subsets typically showed greater estimated richness than memory subsets. Non-shared clonotypes showed lower generation probabilities than clonotypes common to all four donors.

Study donors comprised healthy, HIV-negative adults devoid of recent acute infection or vaccination. This clone was counted a few times. Its target is not known. This table comes from immunoSEQ multiplex PCR, and its TCRdb copy is limited to in-frame clones, with some not included. The sample lists hundreds of thousands of clones; roughly 72% were seen once. This receptor was obtained from a woman aged 30 to 39 in good health. The rearrangement links TRBV6-1 to TRBJ1-1; D uncertain. The sample was memory CD4+ T cells sorted from blood. As for subset: CD45RA-negative fraction. CDR3 sequence (DNA): TGTGCCAGCAGTGAAGCGCTAAGACTGAACACTGAAGCTTTCTTT. Translation gives CASSEALRLNTEAFF.